This TCR beta chain emerged from a study of T cell responses to AZD1222 COVID-19 vaccine. The method was immunoSEQ multiplex PCR; TCRdb's version includes in-frame clones alone and lacks a portion of them. Seen here are fewer than 200,000 clones, 70% to 90% observed once, and the top ten hold roughly 6%. General observations from the study: Spike-spanning, vaccine-associated CD4 TCRs were dominant at 160-218 and 743-854.

To note about this clone: The antigen is undetermined.

The J segment lost 7 bases and the V segment lost 4 bases, leaving 11 bases of the junction unmatched. The CDR3 loop spans 16 amino acids. Germline-derived CDR1 and CDR2 are SGHRS and YFSETQ. The sample was peripheral blood, taken on day 0 of AZD1222 vaccination. The sequence came from an adult in good health. V usage is TRBV5-1 and J usage is TRBJ1-5; TRBD1 matches at 10 bases. The CDR3 DNA sequence: TGCGCCAGCAGCCCCGGGACAGGGGACAACCTGCAGCCCCAGCATTTT. It encodes CASSPGTGDNLQPQHF.